Listed below are T cell receptor beta chains from one sample, sequenced in a study of cytomegalovirus exposure and HLA in healthy donors. The protocol was immunoSEQ multiplex PCR, while the TCRdb copy is restricted to in-frame clones and leaves out a portion. The data hold over 130,000 clones, with 55% to 80% observed a single time. Source material: PBMCs. Receptors were obtained from a woman aged 60-75 years in good health and CMV-seropositive. The CDR3 runs from the conserved cysteine through the conserved F or W. D genes are given only for firm matches. Expanded clones get a size class; other rows say once, few or many, or leave the size out.

D gene,clone size,J gene,V gene,CDR3 protein,CDR3 DNA
NA,NA,TRBJ1-2,TRBV28,CASSLWGGDYGYTF,TGTGCCAGCAGTTTATGGGGGGGGGACTATGGCTACACCTTC
NA,few,TRBJ2-3,TRBV7-6,CASSRPFLRQGGADTQYF,TGTGCCAGCAGCCGCCCCTTCTTACGACAGGGAGGTGCAGATACGCAGTATTTT
NA,many,TRBJ1-5,TRBV2,CASSEQGFNQPQHF,TGTGCCAGCAGTGAACAGGGCTTCAATCAGCCCCAGCATTTT
TRBD1,few,TRBJ2-7,TRBV18,CASSPGTGSNEQYF,TGTGCCAGCTCACCCGGGACAGGGAGCAACGAGCAGTACTTC
NA,NA,TRBJ2-3,TRBV7-9,CASSLRGDYVDTQYF,TGTGCCAGCAGCTTAAGAGGTGACTACGTAGATACGCAGTATTTT
TRBD1,NA,TRBJ1-3,TRBV29-1,CSVKGQGAGNTIYF,TGCAGCGTTAAGGGACAGGGGGCTGGAAACACCATATATTTT
TRBD2,NA,TRBJ2-5,TRBV5-6,CASSRGRGYRETQYF,TGTGCCAGCAGCCGCGGGAGAGGGTACAGAGAGACCCAGTACTTC
TRBD2,NA,TRBJ2-1,TRBV6-6,CASSYSASGRGNEQFF,TGTGCCAGCAGTTACTCGGCTAGCGGGAGAGGTAATGAGCAGTTCTTC
TRBD1,NA,TRBJ2-1,TRBV28,CASSSQGQGRYNEQFF,TGTGCCAGCAGTTCTCAGGGACAGGGGCGCTACAATGAGCAGTTCTTC
TRBD1,NA,TRBJ1-6,TRBV30,CAWNTRGRYNSPLHF,TGTGCCTGGAACACGAGGGGGCGCTATAATTCACCCCTCCACTTT
NA,few,TRBJ1-2,TRBV4-3,CASSQVMGADYGYTF,TGCGCCAGCAGCCAAGTAATGGGGGCGGACTATGGCTACACCTTC
TRBD1,few,TRBJ2-7,TRBV5-6,CASSGDRTYEQYF,TGTGCCAGCAGCGGGGACAGAACCTACGAGCAGTACTTC
NA,once,TRBJ1-5,TRBV7-2,CASSIAGAAGNQPQHF,TGTGCCAGCAGTATAGCGGGGGCGGCTGGCAATCAGCCCCAGCATTTT
TRBD2,NA,TRBJ2-7,TRBV19,CASSRLAGVLTAEQYF,TGTGCCAGTAGTAGGCTAGCGGGAGTGCTTACGGCCGAGCAGTACTTC
NA,NA,TRBJ2-7,TRBV15,CATSRVSGAVYEQYF,TGTGCCACCAGCAGAGTATCGGGAGCAGTCTACGAGCAGTACTTC
TRBD2,once,TRBJ2-5,TRBV7-2,CASSPTSGRAIGETQYF,TGTGCCAGCAGCCCTACTAGCGGGAGGGCCATCGGGGAGACCCAGTACTTC
TRBD2,NA,TRBJ2-2,TRBV9,CASSVGLAGDGELFF,TGTGCCAGCAGCGTGGGACTAGCGGGAGACGGGGAGCTGTTTTTT
NA,once,TRBJ1-1,TRBV13,CASSLEAGRGEAFF,TGTGCCAGCAGCTTAGAGGCAGGGAGGGGTGAAGCTTTCTTT
TRBD1,NA,TRBJ2-2,TRBV7-8,CASSLEGTGNTGELFF,TGTGCCAGCAGCTTAGAGGGGACAGGGAATACCGGGGAGCTGTTTTTT
TRBD2,few,TRBJ2-1,TRBV19,CASSIGGYEQFF,TGTGCCAGTAGTATCGGGGGGTATGAGCAGTTCTTC
NA,few,TRBJ2-6,TRBV10-1,CASSESKWGAGANVLTF,TGCGCCAGCAGTGAGTCGAAATGGGGGGCTGGGGCCAACGTCCTGACTTTC
TRBD2,NA,TRBJ2-3,TRBV11-3,CASRLGGDTDTQYF,TGTGCCAGCAGACTTGGGGGGGACACAGATACGCAGTATTTT
NA,NA,TRBJ1-1,TRBV28,CASSPTGHTNTEAFF,TGTGCCAGCAGTCCAACGGGACACACGAACACTGAAGCTTTCTTT
TRBD2,NA,TRBJ2-1,TRBV19,CASSIAPGREGFF,TGTGCCAGTAGTATAGCCCCCGGGAGGGAGGGGTTCTTC
TRBD1,NA,TRBJ2-3,TRBV7-3,CASSLTGRDTQYF,TGTGCCAGCAGCTTGACAGGGAGAGATACGCAGTATTTT
NA,few,TRBJ2-1,TRBV7-7,CASSSDGYNEQFF,TGTGCCAGCAGTTCCGACGGGTACAATGAGCAGTTCTTC
NA,NA,TRBJ2-3,TRBV25-1,CASTGGRSSVDTQYF,TGTGCCAGCACAGGGGGGAGGAGCTCGGTAGATACGCAGTATTTT
TRBD2,NA,TRBJ2-5,TRBV9,CASSAHASGAEETQYF,TGTGCCAGCAGCGCCCACGCTAGCGGGGCGGAAGAGACCCAGTACTTC
TRBD2,NA,TRBJ2-1,TRBV27,CASSLWSSGTPYNEQFF,TGTGCCAGCAGTTTATGGTCTAGCGGGACCCCCTACAATGAGCAGTTCTTC
TRBD1,few,TRBJ1-1,TRBV10-1,CASSESTGVTEAFF,TGCGCCAGCAGTGAGTCGACAGGGGTCACTGAAGCTTTCTTT
TRBD2,NA,TRBJ2-5,TRBV5-4,CASSSRLAGGPGETQYF,TGTGCCAGCAGCTCACGACTAGCGGGAGGGCCAGGGGAGACCCAGTACTTC
NA,NA,TRBJ2-7,TRBV28,CASSPTSGNSYEQYF,TGTGCCAGCAGCCCAACCTCCGGGAATTCCTACGAGCAGTACTTC
NA,NA,TRBJ1-1,TRBV5-6,CASSLVGRALNEAFF,TGTGCCAGCAGCTTGGTGGGCAGGGCGTTGAATGAAGCTTTCTTT
NA,few,TRBJ2-4,TRBV2,CASSEEQSAGNIQYF,TGTGCCAGCAGTGAAGAACAGAGTGCGGGGAACATTCAGTACTTC
TRBD1,NA,TRBJ2-7,TRBV9,CASSVDRGFHEQYF,TGTGCCAGCAGCGTGGACAGGGGATTCCACGAGCAGTACTTC
NA,NA,TRBJ2-7,TRBV7-2,CASSLGPRRYHYEQYF,TGTGCCAGCAGCTTAGGTCCGCGGCGATACCACTACGAGCAGTACTTC
TRBD1,NA,TRBJ2-7,TRBV5-1,CASSRDRAYEQYF,TGCGCCAGCAGCCGTGACAGGGCCTACGAGCAGTACTTC
TRBD1,NA,TRBJ1-1,TRBV19,CASSNRGLNTEAFF,TGTGCCAGTAGTAACAGGGGTTTAAACACTGAAGCTTTCTTT
TRBD2,NA,TRBJ2-1,TRBV9,CASSPVSGSDEQFF,TGTGCCAGCAGCCCTGTTAGCGGGAGTGATGAGCAGTTCTTC
TRBD2,NA,TRBJ2-7,TRBV28,CASSLLAGQNEQYF,TGTGCCAGCAGTTTACTAGCGGGTCAAAACGAGCAGTACTTC
TRBD1,NA,TRBJ1-5,TRBV28,CASWGQGNQPQHF,TGTGCCAGCTGGGGACAGGGGAATCAGCCCCAGCATTTT
NA,few,TRBJ1-4,TRBV4-2,CASSPPSGEKLFF,TGTGCCAGCAGCCCACCTTCCGGGGAAAAACTGTTTTTT
NA,once,TRBJ1-3,TRBV5-6,CASSLGVRGGFFGNTIYF,TGTGCCAGCAGCTTGGGAGTTAGGGGAGGTTTTTTTGGAAACACCATATATTTT
NA,few,TRBJ2-7,TRBV10-2,CASRVGGPYEQYF,TGCGCCAGCAGGGTGGGGGGGCCCTACGAGCAGTACTTC
NA,NA,TRBJ2-7,TRBV28,CASRPGHMTYEQYF,TGTGCCAGCCGACCGGGACATATGACCTACGAGCAGTACTTC
TRBD1,NA,TRBJ1-5,TRBV28,CASSWTGRSNQPQHF,TGTGCCAGCAGTTGGACAGGGCGCAGCAATCAGCCCCAGCATTTT
NA,NA,TRBJ1-4,TRBV7-9,CASSLLEGEKLFF,TGTGCCAGCAGCCTTTTGGAGGGTGAAAAACTGTTTTTT
TRBD1,once,TRBJ2-1,TRBV6-6,CASTHRGIDEQFF,TGTGCCAGCACGCACAGGGGTATCGATGAGCAGTTCTTC
NA,NA,TRBJ2-2,TRBV6-1,CASSEWQGPGELFF,TGTGCCAGCAGTGAATGGCAGGGGCCCGGGGAGCTGTTTTTT
NA,few,TRBJ2-7,TRBV9,CASSVAGEPPYF,TGTGCCAGCAGCGTAGCCGGGGAGCCTCCCTACTTC
NA,NA,TRBJ2-2,TRBV2,CASSEQGPGELFF,TGTGCCAGCAGTGAACAGGGGCCCGGGGAGCTGTTTTTT
NA,NA,TRBJ2-7,TRBV14,CASSPIDISYEQYF,TGTGCCAGCAGCCCTATAGACATTTCCTACGAGCAGTACTTC
TRBD1,few,TRBJ2-1,TRBV7-8,CASSSTGPGQGFYEQFF,TGTGCCAGCAGTTCAACGGGACCCGGACAGGGTTTCTATGAGCAGTTCTTC